This T cell receptor beta chain was captured by sequencing in a study of PD-1 blockade in mismatch repair-deficient tumors. Study summary: Patients had approximately 12 mismatch repair-deficient cancer types, all previously treated and progressing.

V lost 1 base to trimming and J lost 4 bases, with 3 bases between them. The CDR3 has 12 amino acids. Per the germline V gene, CDR1 is SGHDT and CDR2 is YYEEEE. PCR or immunohistochemistry showed mismatch repair deficiency in every enrolled patient. This table comes from immunoSEQ multiplex PCR, and its TCRdb copy is limited to in-frame clones, with some not included. The data contain roughly 120,000 clones, around nine tenths of them singletons. V gene TRBV5-6 combines with J gene TRBJ2-4; no definite D call. Sequencing used peripheral blood, obtained approximately 71 weeks after starting pembrolizumab. This TCR was recovered from an adult with mismatch repair-deficient cancer. CDR3 coding DNA: TGTGCCAGCAGCTTGTCGAAAAACATTCAGTACTTC. It yields the protein CASSLSKNIQYF.